The entry below describes one T cell receptor beta chain. The antigen this receptor binds is unknown. No much larger clone exists at a distance of one base, and base qualities are not known. The source of the sample is a study of blood T cell repertoires in COVID-19 (TCRdb year 2020). About the investigation overall: Samples covering the acute and convalescent phases of COVID-19 were provided by collaborators in the United States, Italy and Spain. The prospective study material was composed of cDNA or gDNA derived from T cells, B-cell-depleted T cells, or PBMCs. The dataset comprised deeply sampled blood TCRbeta repertoires from subjects exposed to, actively infected with, or recovered from COVID-19. The repertoires were released in a freely available public database meant as a resource for research on the immune response to SARS-CoV-2. Samples were obtained from the ongoing ImmuneRACE study (first 160 participants) and from roughly 1,300 subjects provided by 6 global collaborators. Nearly every sample came with metadata listing a de-identified subject ID, COVID-19 status, age in years and sex. Where HLA class I and class II types were available, the types were taken from metadata supplied by the sample provider, not from assay-based typing. Beyond this particular receptor, the publication reports: Clinical and demographic metadata were provided uncurated, with the amount varying by source and participant.

TCRbeta CDR3 regions were amplified from genomic DNA using the immunoSEQ Assay, a bias-controlled multiplex PCR. In the original analysis: Nucleated cell counts per sample were estimated from amplification of reference gene primers within the assay. To quantify the absolute abundance of each unique TCRbeta CDR3 rearrangement, sequence reads were collapsed and filtered. Productive Simpson clonality was computed per sample as the square root of Simpson's diversity index over productive rearrangements. Here the immuneACCESS table is served through TCRdb, limited to in-frame sequences with V and J called. Missing clones are a known gap in these copies; in checked studies unresolved V genes cover under half, and the rest lacks a known reason. For V, J and clone size, that table is used; D and trimming come from the DNA. This sample comprises under 100,000 clones, 70% to 90% of them detected only once. The ten biggest clones cover under 3.5% of the sample.

Whole blood was collected in K2EDTA tubes by collaborating institutions according to the institutions' own protocols. For TCRbeta analysis, collaborators shipped samples in one of three forms: frozen whole blood, isolated PBMCs, or DNA extracted from either of those sample types. Taken from the germline V gene, the CDR1 and CDR2 loops are SGDLS and YYNGEE. Including the terminal cysteine and phenylalanine, the CDR3 comprises 14 residues. CDR3 DNA is the only sequence kept; it has 42 bases, read in frame from the first base. V is cut by 3 bases and J by 7 bases, and the space between the germline ends is 13 bases.

The V gene is TRBV9 and the J gene is TRBJ1-4; no D gene can be assigned with confidence. The sample consisted of peripheral blood. The receptor was isolated from a man in his fifties or sixties with acute or convalescent COVID-19. The DNA reads TGTGCCAGCAGCGCCTACTCGATTGGTGAAAAACTGTTTTTT. Its product reads: CASSAYSIGEKLFF.